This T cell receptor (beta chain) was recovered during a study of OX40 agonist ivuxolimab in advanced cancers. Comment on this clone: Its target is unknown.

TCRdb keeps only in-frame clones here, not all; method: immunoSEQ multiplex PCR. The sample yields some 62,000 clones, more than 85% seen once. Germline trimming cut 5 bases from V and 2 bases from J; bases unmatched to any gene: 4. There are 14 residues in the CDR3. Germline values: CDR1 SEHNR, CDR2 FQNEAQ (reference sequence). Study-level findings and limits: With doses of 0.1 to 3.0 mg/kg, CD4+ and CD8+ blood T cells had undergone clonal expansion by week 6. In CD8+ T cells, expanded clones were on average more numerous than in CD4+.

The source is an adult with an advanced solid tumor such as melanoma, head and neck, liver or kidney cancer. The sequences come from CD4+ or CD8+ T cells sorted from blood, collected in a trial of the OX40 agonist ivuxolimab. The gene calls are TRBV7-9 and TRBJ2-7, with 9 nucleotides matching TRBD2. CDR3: CASSEGTSTYEQYF. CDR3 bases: TGTGCCAGCAGCGAGGGGACTAGCACCTACGAGCAGTACTTC.